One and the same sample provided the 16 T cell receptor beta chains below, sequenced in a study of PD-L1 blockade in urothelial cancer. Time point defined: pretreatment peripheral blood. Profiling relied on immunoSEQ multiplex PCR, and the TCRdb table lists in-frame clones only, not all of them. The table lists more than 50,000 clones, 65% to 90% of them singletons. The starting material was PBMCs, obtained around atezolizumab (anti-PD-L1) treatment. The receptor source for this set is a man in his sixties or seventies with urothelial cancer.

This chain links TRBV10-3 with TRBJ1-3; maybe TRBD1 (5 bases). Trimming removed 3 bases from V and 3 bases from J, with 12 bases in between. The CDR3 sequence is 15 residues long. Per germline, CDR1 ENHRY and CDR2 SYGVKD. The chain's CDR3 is CAISDTGAGGNTIYF. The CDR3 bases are TGTGCCATCAGTGACACAGGAGCCGGTGGAAACACCATATATTTT.

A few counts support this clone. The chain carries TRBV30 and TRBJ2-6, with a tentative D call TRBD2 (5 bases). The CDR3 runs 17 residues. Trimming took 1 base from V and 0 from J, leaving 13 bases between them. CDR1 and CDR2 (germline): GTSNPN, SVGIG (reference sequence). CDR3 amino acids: CAWSDGRRASGANVLTF. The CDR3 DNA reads TGTGCCTGGAGTGATGGGCGGCGGGCCTCTGGGGCCAACGTCCTGACTTTC.

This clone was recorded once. CDR3 protein: CASRVAGTDEQFF. The CDR3 DNA reads as TGTGCCAGCAGGGTAGCGGGAACGGATGAGCAGTTCTTC. V gene TRBV2 combines with J gene TRBJ2-1; 8 nucleotides agree with TRBD2. Germline V CDR1 and CDR2: SNHLY, FYNNEI. This CDR3 has 13 residues. J was trimmed by 8 bases and V by 6 bases; bases with no gene match: 6.

The CDR3 DNA sequence: TGTGCCATCAGTGAGGGGACAGGGGACATCAAGCAGTACTTC. It codes for CAISEGTGDIKQYF. The V call is TRBV10-3, the J call TRBJ2-7, with TRBD1 matching 10 bases. This CDR3 comprises 14 residues. CDR1 ENHRY and CDR2 SYGVKD come from the germline V gene. With V trimmed by 2 bases and J by 8 bases, 6 bases remained unmatched.

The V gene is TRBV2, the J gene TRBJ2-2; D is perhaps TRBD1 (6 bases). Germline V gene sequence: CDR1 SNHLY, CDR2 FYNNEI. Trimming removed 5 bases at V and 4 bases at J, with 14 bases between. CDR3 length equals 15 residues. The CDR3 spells CASSRVQGPTGELFF. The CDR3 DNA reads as TGTGCCAGCAGTCGAGTTCAGGGGCCCACCGGGGAGCTGTTTTTT.

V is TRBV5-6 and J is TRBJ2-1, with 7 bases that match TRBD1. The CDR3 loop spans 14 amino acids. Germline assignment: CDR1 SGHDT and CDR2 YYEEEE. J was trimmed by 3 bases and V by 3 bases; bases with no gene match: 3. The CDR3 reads CASSWDSGYNEQFF. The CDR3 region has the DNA TGTGCCAGCAGCTGGGACAGCGGCTACAATGAGCAGTTCTTC. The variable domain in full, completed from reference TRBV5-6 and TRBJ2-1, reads DAGVTQSPTHLIKTRGQQVTLRCSPKSGHDTVSWYQQALGQGPQFIFQYYEEEERQRGNFPDRFSGHQFPNYSSELNVNALLLGDSALYLCASSWDSGYNEQFFGPGTRLTVL.

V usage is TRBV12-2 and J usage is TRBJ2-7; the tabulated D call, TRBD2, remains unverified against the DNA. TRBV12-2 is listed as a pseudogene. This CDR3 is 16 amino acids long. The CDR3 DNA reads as TGTGCAAGTCGCCTGGGGGGGACTAGCGGCACCTACGAGCAGTACTTC. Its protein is CASRLGGTSGTYEQYF.

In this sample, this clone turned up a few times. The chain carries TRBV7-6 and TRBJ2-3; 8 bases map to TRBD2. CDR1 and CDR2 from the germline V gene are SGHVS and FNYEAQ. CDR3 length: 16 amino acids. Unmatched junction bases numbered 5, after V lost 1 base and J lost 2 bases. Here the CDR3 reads CASSLELAETTDTQYF. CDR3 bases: TGTGCCAGCAGCTTAGAACTAGCGGAAACCACAGATACGCAGTATTTT.

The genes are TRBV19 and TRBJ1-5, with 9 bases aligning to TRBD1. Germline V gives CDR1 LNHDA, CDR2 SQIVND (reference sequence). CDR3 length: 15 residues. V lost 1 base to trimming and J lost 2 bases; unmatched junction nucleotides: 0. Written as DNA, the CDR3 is TGTGCCAGTAGTATAGGGGACAGGGGCAATCAGCCCCAGCATTTT. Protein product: CASSIGDRGNQPQHF.

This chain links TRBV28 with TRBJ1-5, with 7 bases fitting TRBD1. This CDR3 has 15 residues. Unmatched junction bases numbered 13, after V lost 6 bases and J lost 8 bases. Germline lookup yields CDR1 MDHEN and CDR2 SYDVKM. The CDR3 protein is CASSSDRDEWKPQHF. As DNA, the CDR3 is TGTGCCAGCAGCTCCGACAGGGATGAGTGGAAGCCCCAGCATTTT.

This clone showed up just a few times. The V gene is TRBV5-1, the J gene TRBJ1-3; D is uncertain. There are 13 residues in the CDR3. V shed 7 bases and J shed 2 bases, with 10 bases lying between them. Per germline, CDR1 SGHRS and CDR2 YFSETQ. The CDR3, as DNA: TGCGCCAGCTTTTCAGGCCCTGGAAACACCATATATTTT. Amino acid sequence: CASFSGPGNTIYF.

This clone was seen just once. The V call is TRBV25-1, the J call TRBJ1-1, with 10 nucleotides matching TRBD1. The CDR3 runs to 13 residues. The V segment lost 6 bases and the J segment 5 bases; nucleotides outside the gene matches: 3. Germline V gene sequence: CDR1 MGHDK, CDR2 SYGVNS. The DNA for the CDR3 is TGTGCCAGCAGAGGACAGGGGGTTACTGAAGCTTTCTTT. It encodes CASRGQGVTEAFF.

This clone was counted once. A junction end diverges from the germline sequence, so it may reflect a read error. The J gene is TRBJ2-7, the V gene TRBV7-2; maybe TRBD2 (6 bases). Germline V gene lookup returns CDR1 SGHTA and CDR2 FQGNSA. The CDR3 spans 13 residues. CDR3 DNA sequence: TGTGCCAGCAGCCTAGCGAGCTCCTACGAGCAGTACTTC. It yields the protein CASSLASSYEQYF.

Written as DNA, the CDR3 is TGTGCCAGCAGTGAGACGGGACTAGCGCGGGGGAAGACCCAGTACTTC. Protein sequence: CASSETGLARGKTQYF. The chain uses TRBV28 and TRBJ2-5; 10 bases are a match to TRBD2. This CDR3 is 16 amino acids long. V trimming: 5 bases; J trimming: 6 bases; junction bases outside the gene matches: 12. Germline CDR1 and CDR2: MDHEN and SYDVKM.

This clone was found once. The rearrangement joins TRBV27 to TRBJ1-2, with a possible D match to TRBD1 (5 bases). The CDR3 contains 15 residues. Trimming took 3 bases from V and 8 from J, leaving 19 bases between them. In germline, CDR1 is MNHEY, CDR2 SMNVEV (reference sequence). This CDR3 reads CASSFWGIGGGGYTF. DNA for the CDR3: TGTGCCAGCAGTTTTTGGGGGATAGGTGGAGGGGGCTACACCTTC.

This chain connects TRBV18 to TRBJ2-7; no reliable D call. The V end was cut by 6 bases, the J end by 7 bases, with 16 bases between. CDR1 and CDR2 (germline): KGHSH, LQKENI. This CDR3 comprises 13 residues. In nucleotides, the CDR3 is TGTGCCAGCTCGGCCGGGTCCGACGGAGAGCAGTACTTC. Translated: CASSAGSDGEQYF.